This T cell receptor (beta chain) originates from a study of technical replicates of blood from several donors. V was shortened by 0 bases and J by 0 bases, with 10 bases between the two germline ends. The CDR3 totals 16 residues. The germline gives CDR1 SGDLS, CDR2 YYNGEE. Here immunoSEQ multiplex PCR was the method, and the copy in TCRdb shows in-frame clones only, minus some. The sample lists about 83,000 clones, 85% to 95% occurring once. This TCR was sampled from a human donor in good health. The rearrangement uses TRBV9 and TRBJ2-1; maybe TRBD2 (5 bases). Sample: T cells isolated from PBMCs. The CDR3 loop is CASSVGLAASYNEQFF. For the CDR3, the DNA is TGTGCCAGCAGCGTAGGTCTAGCAGCCTCCTACAATGAGCAGTTCTTC. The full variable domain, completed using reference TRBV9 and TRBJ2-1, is DSGVTQTPKHLITATGQRVTLRCSPRSGDLSVYWYQQSLDQGLQFLIQYYNGEERAKGNILERFSAQQFPDLHSELNLSSLELGDSALYFCASSVGLAASYNEQFFGPGTRLTVL.